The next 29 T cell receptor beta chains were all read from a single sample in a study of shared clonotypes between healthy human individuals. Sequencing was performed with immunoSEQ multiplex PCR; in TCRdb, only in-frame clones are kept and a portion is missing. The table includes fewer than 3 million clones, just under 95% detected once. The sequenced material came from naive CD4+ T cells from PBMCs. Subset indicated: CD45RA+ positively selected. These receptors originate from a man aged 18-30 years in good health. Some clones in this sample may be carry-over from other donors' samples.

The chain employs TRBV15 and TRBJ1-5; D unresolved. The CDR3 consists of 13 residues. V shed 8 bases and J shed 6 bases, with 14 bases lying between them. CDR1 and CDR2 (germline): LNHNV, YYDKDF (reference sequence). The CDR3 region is CATSLSGFQPQHF. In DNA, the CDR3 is TGTGCCACCTCACTTAGCGGTTTTCAGCCCCAGCATTTT. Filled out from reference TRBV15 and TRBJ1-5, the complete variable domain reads DAMVIQNPRYQVTQFGKPVTLSCSQTLNHNVMYWYQQKSSQAPKLLFHYYDKDFNNEADTPDNFQSRRPNTSFCFLDIRSPGLGDTAMYLCATSLSGFQPQHFGDGTRLSIL.

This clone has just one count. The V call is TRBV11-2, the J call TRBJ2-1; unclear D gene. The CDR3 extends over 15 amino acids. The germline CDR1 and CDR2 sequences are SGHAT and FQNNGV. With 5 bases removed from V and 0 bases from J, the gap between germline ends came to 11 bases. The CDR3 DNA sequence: TGTGCCAGCAGCCTTGTTAGGGTCTCCTACAATGAGCAGTTCTTC. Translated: CASSLVRVSYNEQFF.

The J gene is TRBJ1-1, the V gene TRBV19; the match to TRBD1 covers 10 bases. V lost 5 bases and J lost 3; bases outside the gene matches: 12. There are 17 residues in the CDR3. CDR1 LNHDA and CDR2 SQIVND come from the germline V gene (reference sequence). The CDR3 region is CASSHPRDRGRDTEAFF. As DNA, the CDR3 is TGTGCCAGTAGTCATCCCCGGGACAGGGGACGGGACACTGAAGCTTTCTTT.

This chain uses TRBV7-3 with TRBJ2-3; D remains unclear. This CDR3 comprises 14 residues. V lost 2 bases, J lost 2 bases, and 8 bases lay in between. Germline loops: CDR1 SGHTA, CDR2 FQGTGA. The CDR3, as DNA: TGTGCCAGCAGCTTATCCGGTGACACAGATACGCAGTATTTT. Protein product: CASSLSGDTDTQYF.

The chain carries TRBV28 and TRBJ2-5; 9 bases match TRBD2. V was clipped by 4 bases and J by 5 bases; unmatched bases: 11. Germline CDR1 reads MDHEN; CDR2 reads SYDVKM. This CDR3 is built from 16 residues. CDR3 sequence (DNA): TGTGCCAGCAGTTCCCCGGGACTAGCTGGGTTCGAGACCCAGTACTTC. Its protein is CASSSPGLAGFETQYF.

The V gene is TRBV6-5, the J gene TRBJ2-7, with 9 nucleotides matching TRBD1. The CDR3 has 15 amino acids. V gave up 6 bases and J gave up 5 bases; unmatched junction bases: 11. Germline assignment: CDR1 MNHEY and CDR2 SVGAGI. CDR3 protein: CASSQASDRGHEQYF. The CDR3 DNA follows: TGTGCCAGCAGCCAAGCCTCGGACAGGGGCCACGAGCAGTACTTC.

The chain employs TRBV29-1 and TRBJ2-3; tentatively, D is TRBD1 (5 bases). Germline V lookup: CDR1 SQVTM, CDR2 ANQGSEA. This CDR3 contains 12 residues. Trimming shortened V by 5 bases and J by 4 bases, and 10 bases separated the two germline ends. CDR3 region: CSVWQGADTQYF. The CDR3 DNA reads TGCAGCGTTTGGCAGGGTGCAGATACGCAGTATTTT.

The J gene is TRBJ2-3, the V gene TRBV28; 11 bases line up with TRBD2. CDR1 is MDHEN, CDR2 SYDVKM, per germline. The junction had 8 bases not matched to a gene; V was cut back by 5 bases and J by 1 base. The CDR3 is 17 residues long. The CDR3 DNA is TGTGCCAGCAGTCAACCGGGACTAGCGGTCGGCACAGATACGCAGTATTTT. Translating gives CASSQPGLAVGTDTQYF.

The CDR3 loop reads CASSTAGRNTEAFF. DNA of the CDR3: TGTGCCAGTAGTACGGCAGGACGGAACACTGAAGCTTTCTTT. The J gene is TRBJ1-1, the V gene TRBV19; D gene unclear. Looked up from germline, CDR1 is LNHDA and CDR2 is SQIVND (reference sequence). V lost 4 bases, J lost 1 base, and 10 bases lay in between. The CDR3 has 14 residues.

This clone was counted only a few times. CDR3 in DNA: TGTGCCAGCTCACACCGACAAAGCGAAGCTTTCTTT. Its translation: CASSHRQSEAFF. This chain uses TRBV18 with TRBJ1-1; no definite D call. This CDR3 spans 12 amino acids. Trimming removed 4 bases from V and 8 bases from J, with 11 bases in between. CDR1 is KGHSH, CDR2 LQKENI, per germline.

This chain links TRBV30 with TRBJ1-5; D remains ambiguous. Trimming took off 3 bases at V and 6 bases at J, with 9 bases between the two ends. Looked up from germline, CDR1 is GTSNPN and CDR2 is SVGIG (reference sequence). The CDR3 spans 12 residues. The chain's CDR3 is CAWSQASQPQHF. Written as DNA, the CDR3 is TGTGCCTGGAGCCAAGCAAGTCAGCCCCAGCATTTT. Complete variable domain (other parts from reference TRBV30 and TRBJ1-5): SQTIHQWPATLVQPVGSPLSLECTVEGTSNPNLYWYRQAAGRGLQLLFYSVGIGQISSEVPQNLSASRPQDRQFILSSKKLLLSDSGFYLCAWSQASQPQHFGDGTRLSIL.

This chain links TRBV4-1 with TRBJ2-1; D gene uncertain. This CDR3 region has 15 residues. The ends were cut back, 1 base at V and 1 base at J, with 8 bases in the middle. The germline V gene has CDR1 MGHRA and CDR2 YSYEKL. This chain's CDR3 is CASSQGPYSYNEQFF. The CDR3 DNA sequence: TGCGCCAGCAGCCAAGGGCCATATTCCTACAATGAGCAGTTCTTC.

The DNA of the CDR3 is TGCGCCAGCAGTCCAGACAATTATGGCTACACCTTC. Its translation is CASSPDNYGYTF. The chain combines TRBV10-1 with TRBJ1-2, with unresolved D. The CDR3 extends over 12 amino acids. Germline assignment: CDR1 WNHNN and CDR2 SYGVQD (reference sequence). The V end was cut by 5 bases, the J end by 5 bases, with 9 bases between.

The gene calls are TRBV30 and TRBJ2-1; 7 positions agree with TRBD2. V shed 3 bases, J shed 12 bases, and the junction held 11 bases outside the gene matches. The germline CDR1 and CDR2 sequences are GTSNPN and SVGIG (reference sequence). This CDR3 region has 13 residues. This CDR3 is CAWRSRAGAGQFF. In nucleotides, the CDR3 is TGTGCCTGGAGGAGTCGGGCGGGAGCGGGGCAGTTCTTC.

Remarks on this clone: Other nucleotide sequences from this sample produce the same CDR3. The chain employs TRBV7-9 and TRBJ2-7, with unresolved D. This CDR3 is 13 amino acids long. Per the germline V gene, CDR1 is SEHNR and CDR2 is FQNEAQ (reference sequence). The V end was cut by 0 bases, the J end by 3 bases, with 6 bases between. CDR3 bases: TGTGCCAGCAGCTTAGCTGGGGTCTACGAGCAGTACTTC. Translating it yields CASSLAGVYEQYF.

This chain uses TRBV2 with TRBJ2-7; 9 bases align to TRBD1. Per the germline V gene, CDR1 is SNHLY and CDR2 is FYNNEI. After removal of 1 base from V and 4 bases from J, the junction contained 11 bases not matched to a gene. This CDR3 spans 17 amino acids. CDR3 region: CASSEGRGGQGTYEQYF. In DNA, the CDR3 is TGTGCCAGCAGTGAAGGGCGGGGAGGACAGGGGACTTACGAGCAGTACTTC.

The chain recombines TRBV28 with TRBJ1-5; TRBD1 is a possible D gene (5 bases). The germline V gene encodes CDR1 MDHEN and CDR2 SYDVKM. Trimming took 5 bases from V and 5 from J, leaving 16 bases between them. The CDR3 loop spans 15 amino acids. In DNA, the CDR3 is TGTGCCAGCAGTCCCCGGGACGGGATACATCAGCCCCAGCATTTT. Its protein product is CASSPRDGIHQPQHF.

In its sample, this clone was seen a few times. The CDR3 reads CASSSVPGNTEAFF. DNA of the CDR3: TGCGCCAGCAGCTCTGTACCAGGGAACACTGAAGCTTTCTTT. V and J are TRBV5-1 and TRBJ1-1, with D hard to call. V lost 3 bases, J lost 1 base, and 10 bases lay in between. Germline V CDR1 and CDR2: SGHRS, YFSETQ. CDR3 length: 14 residues.

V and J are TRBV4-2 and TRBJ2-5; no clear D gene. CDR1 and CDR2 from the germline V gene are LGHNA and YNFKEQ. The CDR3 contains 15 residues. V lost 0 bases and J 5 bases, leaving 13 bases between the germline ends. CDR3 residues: CASSQEPGPTETQYF. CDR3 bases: TGTGCCAGCAGCCAAGAACCGGGCCCTACTGAGACCCAGTACTTC.

The CDR3 region has the DNA TGTGCCAGCAGCTTAATCGCCGCGACGGGAGGGCCGGATGAGCAGTTCTTC. This sequence encodes CASSLIAATGGPDEQFF. The gene calls are TRBV7-3 and TRBJ2-1; TRBD2 matches at 8 bases. The CDR3 is 17 amino acids. V lost 1 base to trimming and J lost 8 bases; unmatched junction nucleotides: 13. Germline V gene data show CDR1 as SGHTA and CDR2 as FQGTGA.

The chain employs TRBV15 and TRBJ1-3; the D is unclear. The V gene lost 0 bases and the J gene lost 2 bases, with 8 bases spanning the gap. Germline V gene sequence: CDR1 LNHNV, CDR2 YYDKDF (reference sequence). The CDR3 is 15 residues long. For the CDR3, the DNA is TGTGCCACCAGCAGAGAAAGAGTTACTGGAAACACCATATATTTT. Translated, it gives CATSRERVTGNTIYF.

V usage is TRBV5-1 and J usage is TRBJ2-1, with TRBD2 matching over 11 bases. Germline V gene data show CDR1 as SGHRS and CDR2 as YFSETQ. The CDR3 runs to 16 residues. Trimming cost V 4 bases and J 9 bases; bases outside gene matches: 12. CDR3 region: CASSPRGSGRAGEQFF. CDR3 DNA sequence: TGCGCCAGCAGCCCTCGGGGTAGCGGGAGGGCCGGTGAGCAGTTCTTC.

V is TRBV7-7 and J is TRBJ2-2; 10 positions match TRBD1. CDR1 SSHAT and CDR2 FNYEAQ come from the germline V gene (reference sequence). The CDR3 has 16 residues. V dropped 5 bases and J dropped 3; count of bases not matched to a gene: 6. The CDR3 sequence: CASSHGTGVDTGELFF. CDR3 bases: TGTGCCAGCAGCCATGGGACAGGGGTGGACACCGGGGAGCTGTTTTTT.

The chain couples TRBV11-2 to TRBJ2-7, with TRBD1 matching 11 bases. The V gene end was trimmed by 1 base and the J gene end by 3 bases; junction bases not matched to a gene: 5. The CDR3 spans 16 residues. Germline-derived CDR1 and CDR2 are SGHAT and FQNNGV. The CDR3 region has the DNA TGTGCCAGCAGCTTAGGCGGACAGGGGGCGGGCTACGAGCAGTACTTC. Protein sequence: CASSLGGQGAGYEQYF.

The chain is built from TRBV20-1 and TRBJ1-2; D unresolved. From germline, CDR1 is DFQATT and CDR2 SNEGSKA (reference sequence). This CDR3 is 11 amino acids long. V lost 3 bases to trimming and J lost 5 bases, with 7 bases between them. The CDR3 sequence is CSASSWYGYTF. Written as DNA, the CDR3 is TGCAGTGCTAGCTCTTGGTATGGCTACACCTTC.

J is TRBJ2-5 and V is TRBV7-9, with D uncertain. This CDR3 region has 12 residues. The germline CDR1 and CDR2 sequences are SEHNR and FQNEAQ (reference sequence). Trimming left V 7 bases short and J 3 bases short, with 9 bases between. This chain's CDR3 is CASTSSEETQYF. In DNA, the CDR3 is TGTGCCAGCACCTCGTCCGAAGAGACCCAGTACTTC. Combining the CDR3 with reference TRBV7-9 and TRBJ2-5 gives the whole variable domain DTGVSQNPRHKITKRGQNVTFRCDPISEHNRLYWYRQTLGQGPEFLTYFQNEAQLEKSRLLSDRFSAERPKGSFSTLEIQRTEQGDSAMYLCASTSSEETQYFGPGTRLLVL.

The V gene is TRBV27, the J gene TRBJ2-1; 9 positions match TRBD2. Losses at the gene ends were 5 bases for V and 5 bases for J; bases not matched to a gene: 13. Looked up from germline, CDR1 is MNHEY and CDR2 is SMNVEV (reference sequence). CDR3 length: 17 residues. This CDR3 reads CASSVLASGMRNNEQFF. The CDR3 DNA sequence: TGTGCCAGCAGTGTACTGGCTAGCGGGATGAGGAACAATGAGCAGTTCTTC.

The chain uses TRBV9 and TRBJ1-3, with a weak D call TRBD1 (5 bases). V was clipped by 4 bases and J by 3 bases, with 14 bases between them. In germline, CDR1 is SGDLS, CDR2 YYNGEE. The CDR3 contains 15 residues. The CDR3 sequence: CASSPPGGVGNTIYF. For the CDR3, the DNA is TGTGCCAGCAGCCCCCCCGGGGGAGTTGGAAACACCATATATTTT.

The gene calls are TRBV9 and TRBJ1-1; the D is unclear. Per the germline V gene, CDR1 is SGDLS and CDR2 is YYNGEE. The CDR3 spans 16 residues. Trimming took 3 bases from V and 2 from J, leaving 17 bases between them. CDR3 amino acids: CASSGTYGSSNTEAFF. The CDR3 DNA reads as TGTGCCAGCAGCGGGACTTATGGGTCCAGCAACACTGAAGCTTTCTTT.